One and the same sample provided the 14 T cell receptor beta chains below, sequenced in a study of cytomegalovirus exposure and HLA in healthy donors (dated by TCRdb to about 2017). The library was made by the immunoSEQ multiplex PCR assay. The multiplex PCR relied on a mix of 60 forward primers for TCR Vbeta segments and 13 reverse primers for TCR Jbeta segments. Held by TCRdb, this immuneACCESS table contains in-frame sequences only and omits some clones. Under half of the omission traces to an unresolved V gene where checked; the cause of the rest is unknown. The sample yields about 300,000 clones; about nine tenths were counted once. The ten top clones hold less than 4% of the sample. The sample comprised PBMCs. Every receptor here comes from a man aged 35 to 55 in good health and CMV-seropositive.

The rearrangement links TRBV18 to TRBJ1-1; the D is unclear. The length of the CDR3 is 14 residues. V was trimmed by 0 bases and J by 1 base, leaving 6 bases between them. In germline, CDR1 is KGHSH, CDR2 LQKENI. The CDR3 coding sequence is TGTGCCAGCTCACCACCAACACCGAACACTGAAGCTTTCTTT. Translation gives CASSPPTPNTEAFF.

The chain recombines TRBV5-3 with TRBJ2-5; 8 bases are a match to TRBD2. The J call may not be correct, given that the DNA end is closer to TRBJ2-7. TRBV5-3 is an open reading frame, and its role is uncertain. This CDR3 contains 17 residues. The CDR3 DNA is TGTGCCAGAAGCTCGACCCGACTAGCGCTGATCTCCTACGAGCAGTACTTC. It yields the protein CARSSTRLALISYEQYF.

The genes are TRBV28 and TRBJ1-3; a possible D gene is TRBD1 (5 bases). V lost 2 bases, J lost 2 bases, and 10 bases lay in between. The CDR3 covers 15 residues. Germline values: CDR1 MDHEN, CDR2 SYDVKM. The CDR3 nucleotides read TGTGCCAGCAGTTTACCCTCCAGGGCTGGAAACACCATATATTTT. Protein: CASSLPSRAGNTIYF.

The chain joins TRBV11-2 to TRBJ2-7; TRBD2 matches 13 bases. The germline V gene encodes CDR1 SGHAT and CDR2 FQNNGV. V shed 5 bases and J 2 bases; nucleotides not matched to a gene: 9. The CDR3 extends over 17 amino acids. CDR3 bases: TGTGCCAGCAGCCCGGGGACTAGCGGGATTTTGCCCTACGAGCAGTACTTC. Translation gives CASSPGTSGILPYEQYF.

This clone turned up a few times. CDR3 sequence: CASSLGTDYEQYF. DNA of the CDR3: TGTGCCAGCAGTTTAGGGACAGACTACGAGCAGTACTTC. This chain links TRBV27 with TRBJ2-7, with 7 bases that match TRBD1. This CDR3 has 13 amino acids. V was clipped by 2 bases and J by 3 bases; unmatched bases: 1. Germline-derived CDR1 and CDR2 are MNHEY and SMNVEV (reference sequence).

The chain uses TRBV27 and TRBJ2-7; 11 bases align to TRBD1. CDR1 and CDR2 (germline): MNHEY, SMNVEV (reference sequence). Germline trimming cut 4 bases from V and 7 bases from J; bases unmatched to any gene: 9. The CDR3 has 15 amino acids. CDR3 DNA: TGTGCCAGCAGTTCCTCCGGGACAGGGGGAGGTGAGCAGTACTTC. Translated, it gives CASSSSGTGGGEQYF.

This clone was seen only once. The chain links TRBV2 to TRBJ2-3, with 7 bases fitting TRBD1. The junction had 17 bases not matched to a gene; V was cut back by 7 bases and J by 1 base. Germline V gene sequence: CDR1 SNHLY, CDR2 FYNNEI. This CDR3 is 18 amino acids long. CDR3 loop: CASTRPRYTGTGTDTQYF. DNA for the CDR3: TGTGCCAGCACCCGACCCCGCTACACCGGGACAGGCACAGATACGCAGTATTTT.

This chain connects TRBV19 to TRBJ2-7; 8 nucleotides agree with TRBD1. The CDR3 has 14 amino acids. The V segment lost 6 bases and the J segment 5 bases; nucleotides outside the gene matches: 9. Germline CDR1 LNHDA, CDR2 SQIVND (reference sequence). CDR3 sequence: CASSFGQGLNEQYF. CDR3 DNA sequence: TGTGCCAGTAGCTTCGGACAGGGCCTAAACGAGCAGTACTTC.

This clone was seen only a few times. The V call is TRBV10-3, the J call TRBJ1-2; D is unclear. CDR1 ENHRY and CDR2 SYGVKD come from the germline V gene. V was trimmed by 6 bases and J by 4 bases, leaving 15 bases between them. CDR3 size: 14 residues. The CDR3 protein is CAISPPDTVYGYTF. The CDR3 DNA is TGTGCCATCAGCCCTCCAGACACGGTCTATGGCTACACCTTC.

The chain couples TRBV28 to TRBJ2-1, with 12 bases lining up with TRBD2. Trimming at V came to 2 bases and at J to 11 bases, leaving 4 bases not matched to a gene. CDR1 MDHEN and CDR2 SYDVKM come from the germline V gene. The length of the CDR3 is 14 residues. CDR3 DNA sequence: TGTGCCAGCAGTTTAACTAGCGGGAGGTCCCAGCAGTTCTTC. It translates to CASSLTSGRSQQFF.

The V call is TRBV28, the J call TRBJ2-5; D may be TRBD2 (5 bases). The length of the CDR3 is 11 residues. Germline V CDR1 and CDR2: MDHEN, SYDVKM. The V gene lost 6 bases and the J gene lost 5 bases, with 7 bases spanning the gap. The CDR3 sequence is CASSPGETQYF. The CDR3 DNA sequence: TGTGCCAGCAGCCCGGGGGAGACCCAGTACTTC. Filled out from reference TRBV28 and TRBJ2-5, the complete variable domain reads DVKVTQSSRYLVKRTGEKVFLECVQDMDHENMFWYRQDPGLGLRLIYFSYDVKMKEKGDIPEGYSVSREKKERFSLILESASTNQTSMYLCASSPGETQYFGPGTRLLVL.

The chain carries TRBV6-1 and TRBJ2-2; 8 nucleotides align to TRBD1. V shed 4 bases, J shed 3 bases, and the junction held 7 bases outside the gene matches. Germline CDR1 reads MNHNS; CDR2 reads SASEGT. The CDR3 loop spans 16 amino acids. CDR3 in amino acids: CASSVPRTGYTGELFF. In nucleotides, the CDR3 is TGTGCCAGCAGTGTCCCCCGGACAGGGTACACCGGGGAGCTGTTTTTT.

The V gene is TRBV7-9, the J gene TRBJ1-1, with 8 bases matching TRBD1. The V gene's germline CDR1 is SEHNR and CDR2 FQNEAQ (reference sequence). J was trimmed by 6 bases and V by 4 bases; bases with no gene match: 16. CDR3 length: 17 amino acids. The DNA for the CDR3 is TGTGCCAGCAGCTCCGCCGGGACAGGAGGTTTCTACGCTGAAGCTTTCTTT. Amino acids: CASSSAGTGGFYAEAFF.

This clone has just one count. This sequence joins TRBV18 and TRBJ1-2; 9 bases match TRBD1. Trimming took 3 bases from V and 5 from J; bases not matched to a gene: 10. This CDR3 is built from 16 residues. Germline CDR1 KGHSH, CDR2 LQKENI. CDR3 in amino acids: CASSPSLGDRAYGYTF. The CDR3 region has the DNA TGTGCCAGCTCACCTTCGTTGGGGGACAGGGCGTATGGCTACACCTTC.